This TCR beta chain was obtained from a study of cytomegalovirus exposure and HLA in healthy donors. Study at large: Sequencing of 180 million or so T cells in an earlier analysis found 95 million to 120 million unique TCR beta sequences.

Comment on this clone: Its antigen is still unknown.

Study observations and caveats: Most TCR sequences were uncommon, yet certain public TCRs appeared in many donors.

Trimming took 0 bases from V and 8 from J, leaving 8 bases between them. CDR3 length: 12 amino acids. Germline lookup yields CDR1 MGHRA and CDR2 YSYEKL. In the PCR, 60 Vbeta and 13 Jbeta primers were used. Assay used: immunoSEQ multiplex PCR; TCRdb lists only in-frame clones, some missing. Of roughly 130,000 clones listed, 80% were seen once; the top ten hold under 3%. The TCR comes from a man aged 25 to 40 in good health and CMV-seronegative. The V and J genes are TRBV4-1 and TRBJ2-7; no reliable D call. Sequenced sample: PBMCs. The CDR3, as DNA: TGCGCCAGCAGCCAAGATACGGTACAGCAGTACTTC. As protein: CASSQDTVQQYF.